Shown below are 31 T cell receptor beta chains from a single sample sequenced in a study of blood T cell repertoires in COVID-19. Profiling relied on immunoSEQ multiplex PCR, and the TCRdb table lists in-frame clones only, not all of them. Here the sample spans 95,000 to 100,000 clones, approximately 84% being singletons. The specimen was peripheral blood. Receptor source: a human donor in a cohort sampled during active COVID-19.

This chain links TRBV4-1 with TRBJ1-5, with D possibly matching TRBD1 (6 bases). Germline CDR1 is MGHRA and CDR2 is YSYEKL. There are 15 residues in the CDR3. Trimming removed 1 base at V and 6 bases at J, with 13 bases between. The CDR3 DNA follows: TGCGCCAGCAGCCAAGGAACAGGGCTCGGTCAGCCCCAGCATTTT. It encodes CASSQGTGLGQPQHF.

This clone was picked up many times. The chain links TRBV24-1 to TRBJ2-2; 7 bases are shared with TRBD2. Germline CDR1 is KGHDR and CDR2 is SFDVKD. The CDR3 contains 16 residues. J gave up 3 bases and V 5 bases, and 8 bases lay outside the gene matches. The DNA for the CDR3 is TGTGCCACCAGTGCTGTGGAGGGAGGGGACACCGGGGAGCTGTTTTTT. It is translated as CATSAVEGGDTGELFF.

V and J are TRBV5-1 and TRBJ1-2, with 8 bases aligning to TRBD1. V gave up 4 bases and J gave up 4 bases; unmatched junction bases: 3. The CDR3 runs 13 residues. The germline V gene encodes CDR1 SGHRS and CDR2 YFSETQ. Written as DNA, the CDR3 is TGCGCCAGCAGCGTGGACAGGGTCTATGGCTACACCTTC. It specifies CASSVDRVYGYTF.

The CDR3 here is CASSSSDSNYGYTF. The CDR3 coding sequence is TGCGCCAGCAGCTCGTCGGACAGTAACTATGGCTACACCTTC. The rearrangement links TRBV5-1 to TRBJ1-2; D may be TRBD1 (6 bases). The germline CDR1 and CDR2 sequences are SGHRS and YFSETQ. The CDR3 consists of 14 residues. V shed 3 bases and J shed 1 base, with 10 bases lying between them.

The chain couples TRBV7-9 to TRBJ2-7; D call uncertain. The CDR3 contains 12 residues. V dropped 5 bases and J dropped 6 bases, with 11 bases sitting between them. Germline CDR1 reads SEHNR; CDR2 reads FQNEAQ (reference sequence). CDR3 sequence reads: CASSRPPLEQYF. The CDR3, as DNA: TGTGCCAGCAGCCGTCCCCCTCTCGAGCAGTACTTC. The variable domain in full, with the rest retrieved from reference TRBV7-9 and TRBJ2-7, is DTGVSQNPRHKITKRGQNVTFRCDPISEHNRLYWYRQTLGQGPEFLTYFQNEAQLEKSRLLSDRFSAERPKGSFSTLEIQRTEQGDSAMYLCASSRPPLEQYFGPGTRLTVT.

The chain links TRBV4-1 to TRBJ2-7, with 7 bases identical to TRBD2. The CDR3 has 13 residues. The V gene's germline CDR1 is MGHRA and CDR2 YSYEKL. V gave up 3 bases and J gave up 3 bases; unmatched junction bases: 2. This CDR3 is CASSQGLNYEQYF. The CDR3, as DNA: TGCGCCAGCAGCCAGGGACTAAACTACGAGCAGTACTTC.

The rearrangement links TRBV15 to TRBJ2-1; 11 bases are shared with TRBD2. CDR1 is LNHNV, CDR2 YYDKDF, per germline (reference sequence). The CDR3 consists of 19 residues. The V segment lost 2 bases and the J segment 0 bases; nucleotides outside the gene matches: 9. The DNA of the CDR3 is TGTGCCACCAGCAGACCTGGGACTAGCGGACCCAGCTCCTACAATGAGCAGTTCTTC. The encoded protein is CATSRPGTSGPSSYNEQFF.

The chain combines TRBV15 with TRBJ2-3; no definite D call. V lost 9 bases to trimming and J lost 1 base, with 11 bases between them. Per the germline V gene, CDR1 is LNHNV and CDR2 is YYDKDF (reference sequence). The length of the CDR3 is 13 residues. The CDR3, as DNA: TGTGCCACACTTAACTCGGGCACAGATACGCAGTATTTT. Translating it yields CATLNSGTDTQYF.

The chain uses TRBV28 and TRBJ2-3; the D is unclear. V dropped 6 bases and J dropped 0 bases, with 7 bases sitting between them. This CDR3 is 13 amino acids long. Germline CDR1 reads MDHEN; CDR2 reads SYDVKM. CDR3 sequence reads: CASRKTSTDTQYF. The DNA of the CDR3 is TGTGCCAGCAGAAAAACTAGCACAGATACGCAGTATTTT.

This chain connects TRBV6-1 to TRBJ2-5, with 12 bases lining up with TRBD2. This CDR3 comprises 15 residues. With 5 bases clipped from V and 4 bases from J, the junction kept 5 bases outside the gene matches. Per germline, CDR1 MNHNS and CDR2 SASEGT. CDR3 region: CASSSMTSGGETQYF. DNA of the CDR3: TGTGCCAGCAGTTCGATGACTAGCGGGGGAGAGACCCAGTACTTC.

CDR3 sequence reads: CASALLSSGANVLTF. CDR3 nucleotide sequence: TGCGCCAGCGCCTTACTTAGCTCTGGGGCCAACGTCCTGACTTTC. The J gene is TRBJ2-6, the V gene TRBV4-1, with unresolved D. V dropped 8 bases and J dropped 0 bases, with 11 bases sitting between them. From germline, CDR1 is MGHRA and CDR2 YSYEKL. The CDR3 runs 15 residues.

The genes are TRBV12-3 or TRBV12-4 and TRBJ2-1, with D possibly being TRBD1 (5 bases). The CDR3 has 12 amino acids. Trimming stripped 6 bases from V and 13 bases from J, with 16 bases between. DNA of the CDR3: TGTGCCAGCAGGAAATCAGGGCGAGATCAGTTCTTC. Amino acid sequence: CASRKSGRDQFF.

This rearrangement joins TRBV5-1 to TRBJ2-5; a possible D gene is TRBD1 (6 bases). The CDR3 loop spans 15 amino acids. Germline V gene lookup returns CDR1 SGHRS and CDR2 YFSETQ. V was trimmed by 4 bases and J by 5 bases, leaving 18 bases between them. Here the CDR3 reads CASSQGPFEAETQYF. The CDR3 DNA reads as TGCGCCAGCAGCCAGGGGCCCTTCGAGGCGGAGACCCAGTACTTC.

The rearrangement uses TRBV11-2 and TRBJ2-2, with 7 bases aligning to TRBD1. The CDR3 runs to 16 residues. The V gene's germline CDR1 is SGHAT and CDR2 FQNNGV. The J segment lost 3 bases and the V segment lost 5 bases, leaving 9 bases of the junction unmatched. The chain's CDR3 is CASSPRTGIDTGELFF. The CDR3 coding sequence is TGTGCCAGCAGCCCTCGGACAGGAATTGACACCGGGGAGCTGTTTTTT.

The chain employs TRBV19 and TRBJ1-4, with D perhaps TRBD1 (5 bases). With 6 bases removed from V and 4 bases from J, the gap between germline ends came to 15 bases. The CDR3 runs to 15 residues. Germline CDR1 reads LNHDA; CDR2 reads SQIVND (reference sequence). The CDR3 nucleotides read TGTGCCAGTAGCGTCGGGGGGGTTTTTAATGAAAAACTGTTTTTT. Its protein product is CASSVGGVFNEKLFF.

The CDR3 sequence is CSVVGFGNEKLFF. The CDR3 DNA reads as TGCAGCGTTGTCGGGTTCGGGAATGAAAAACTGTTTTTT. The chain employs TRBV29-1 and TRBJ1-4; no definite D call. Trimming shortened V by 4 bases and J by 5 bases, and 11 bases separated the two germline ends. This CDR3 has 13 amino acids. CDR1 and CDR2 (germline): SQVTM, ANQGSEA. Combining the CDR3 with reference TRBV29-1 and TRBJ1-4 gives the whole variable domain SAVISQKPSRDICQRGTSLTIQCQVDSQVTMMFWYRQQPGQSLTLIATANQGSEATYESGFVIDKFPISRPNLTFSTLTVSNMSPEDSSIYLCSVVGFGNEKLFFGSGTQLSVL.

This clone was seen a single time. This chain uses TRBV7-9 with TRBJ2-1, with D possibly TRBD1 on 6 matching bases. From germline, CDR1 is SEHNR and CDR2 FQNEAQ (reference sequence). V gave up 1 base and J gave up 2 bases, with 9 bases separating them. CDR3 size: 15 residues. Here the CDR3 DNA reads TGTGCCAGCAGCTTAGATGGGGGCGCCTACAATGAGCAGTTCTTC. Protein: CASSLDGGAYNEQFF.

The rearrangement uses TRBV10-1 and TRBJ1-6; D not certain. V dropped 2 bases and J dropped 10 bases, with 6 bases sitting between them. The CDR3 is 12 amino acids. Germline V gene data show CDR1 as WNHNN and CDR2 as SYGVQD (reference sequence). The CDR3 DNA is TGCGCCAGCAGTGAGGGCGGCTCACCCCTCCACTTT. Its translation: CASSEGGSPLHF.

The genes are TRBV18 and TRBJ1-1; the match to TRBD1 covers 9 bases. Germline loops: CDR1 KGHSH, CDR2 LQKENI. The CDR3 sequence is 15 residues long. V lost 5 bases to trimming and J lost 1 base; unmatched junction nucleotides: 5. CDR3 nucleotide sequence: TGTGCCAGCTCAAATCTGGACAGGGGGAACACTGAAGCTTTCTTT. Translating gives CASSNLDRGNTEAFF.

The genes are TRBV6-5 and TRBJ2-5, with D possibly being TRBD1 (6 bases). CDR1 is MNHEY and CDR2 is SVGAGI in the germline V gene. Trimming removed 6 bases from V and 4 bases from J, with 15 bases in between. The CDR3 sequence is 14 residues long. CDR3 sequence: CASSPTLDRETQYF. CDR3 DNA sequence: TGTGCCAGCAGCCCCACCCTGGACAGAGAGACCCAGTACTTC.

This chain uses TRBV11-2 with TRBJ1-1; 10 bases agree with TRBD1. The V gene end was trimmed by 4 bases and the J gene end by 0 bases; junction bases not matched to a gene: 5. The length of the CDR3 is 16 residues. CDR1 SGHAT and CDR2 FQNNGV come from the germline V gene. This chain's CDR3 is CASSSGTGVLNTEAFF. The CDR3 DNA reads TGTGCCAGCAGCTCCGGGACAGGGGTATTGAACACTGAAGCTTTCTTT.

V and J are TRBV9 and TRBJ2-4; TRBD2 agrees at 7 bases. V shed 3 bases, J shed 6 bases, and the junction held 18 bases outside the gene matches. Per the germline V gene, CDR1 is SGDLS and CDR2 is YYNGEE. The CDR3 sequence is 18 residues long. The CDR3 DNA reads TGTGCCAGCAGCGCGAGGGGAGGGGACCCAGCGTTCGGAAACATTCAGTACTTC. The encoded protein is CASSARGGDPAFGNIQYF.

Details on this clone: At one boundary the junction diverges from the germline segment, which might be a read error. The V and J genes are TRBV18 and TRBJ1-2, with D unresolved. The CDR3 has 13 residues. In germline, CDR1 is KGHSH, CDR2 LQKENI. The CDR3 protein is CASSPRSNDGYTF. The CDR3 DNA reads as TGTGCCAGCTCACCACGCTCTAACGATGGCTACACCTTC.

In this sample, this clone turned up many times. The V gene is TRBV7-6, the J gene TRBJ2-3, with 12 nucleotides matching TRBD2. V was pared by 5 bases and J by 4 bases, with 13 bases of the junction left unmatched. The CDR3 sequence is 18 residues long. Germline CDR1 reads SGHVS; CDR2 reads FNYEAQ. For the CDR3, the DNA is TGTGCCAGCAGCCGATTAAACCCCGGGACTAGCGGGTCAGATACGCAGTATTTT. It translates to CASSRLNPGTSGSDTQYF.

This clone was seen only a few times. The chain uses TRBV28 and TRBJ2-5, with D maybe TRBD1 (5 bases). There are 14 residues in the CDR3. Germline lookup yields CDR1 MDHEN and CDR2 SYDVKM. The germline V and J ends were trimmed by 6 bases and 1 base, with 12 bases remaining between them. The DNA of the CDR3 is TGTGCCAGCAGCCCTCCAGGGATCCAAGAGACCCAGTACTTC. It specifies CASSPPGIQETQYF.

V and J are TRBV29-1 and TRBJ1-2, with D possibly matching TRBD1 (5 bases). Germline V gives CDR1 SQVTM, CDR2 ANQGSEA. The CDR3 consists of 11 residues. Trimming cost V 1 base and J 7 bases, with 7 bases left between them. The DNA of the CDR3 is TGCAGCGTTGAAGGGGGGGGTGGCTACACCTTC. Translation: CSVEGGGGYTF.

The chain combines TRBV18 with TRBJ2-3; the match to TRBD2 covers 8 bases. The CDR3 runs 17 residues. With V trimmed by 3 bases and J by 2 bases, 10 bases remained unmatched. The germline gives CDR1 KGHSH, CDR2 LQKENI. The CDR3, as DNA: TGTGCCAGCTCACCGAACAATTTAGCGGGAACCACAGATACGCAGTATTTT. Its translation: CASSPNNLAGTTDTQYF.

This chain joins TRBV2 and TRBJ2-3; 10 bases map to TRBD1. V gave up 6 bases and J gave up 3 bases; unmatched junction bases: 6. This CDR3 region has 15 residues. Per germline, CDR1 SNHLY and CDR2 FYNNEI. CDR3 sequence reads: CASSHRDRGTDTQYF. Here the CDR3 DNA reads TGTGCCAGCAGCCACCGGGACAGGGGAACAGATACGCAGTATTTT. Filled out from reference TRBV2 and TRBJ2-3, the complete variable domain reads EPEVTQTPSHQVTQMGQEVILRCVPISNHLYFYWYRQILGQKVEFLVSFYNNEISEKSEIFDDQFSVERPDGSNFTLKIRSTKLEDSAMYFCASSHRDRGTDTQYFGPGTRLTVL.

This chain's CDR3 is CASRPGQFYNEQFF. The DNA of the CDR3 is TGTGCCAGTCGGCCGGGACAGTTCTACAATGAGCAGTTCTTC. The chain joins TRBV28 to TRBJ2-1; 7 nucleotides align to TRBD1. Germline V gives CDR1 MDHEN, CDR2 SYDVKM. Unmatched junction bases numbered 8, after V lost 9 bases and J lost 3 bases. This CDR3 is 14 amino acids long.

The gene calls are TRBV5-1 and TRBJ1-2; D may be TRBD1 (5 bases). The CDR3 spans 13 residues. The ends were cut back, 2 bases at V and 5 bases at J, with 10 bases in the middle. Germline CDR1 is SGHRS and CDR2 is YFSETQ. CDR3 in amino acids: CASSLIDSYGYTF. CDR3 nucleotide sequence: TGCGCCAGCAGCTTAATAGACAGTTATGGCTACACCTTC.

The rearrangement joins TRBV24-1 to TRBJ2-7; 7 nucleotides line up with TRBD1. Germline CDR1 is KGHDR and CDR2 is SFDVKD. The CDR3 covers 13 residues. The junction had 7 bases not matched to a gene; V was cut back by 4 bases and J by 8 bases. CDR3 amino acids: CATSDSHRGKQYF. DNA for the CDR3: TGTGCCACCAGTGACTCCCACAGGGGCAAGCAGTACTTC.